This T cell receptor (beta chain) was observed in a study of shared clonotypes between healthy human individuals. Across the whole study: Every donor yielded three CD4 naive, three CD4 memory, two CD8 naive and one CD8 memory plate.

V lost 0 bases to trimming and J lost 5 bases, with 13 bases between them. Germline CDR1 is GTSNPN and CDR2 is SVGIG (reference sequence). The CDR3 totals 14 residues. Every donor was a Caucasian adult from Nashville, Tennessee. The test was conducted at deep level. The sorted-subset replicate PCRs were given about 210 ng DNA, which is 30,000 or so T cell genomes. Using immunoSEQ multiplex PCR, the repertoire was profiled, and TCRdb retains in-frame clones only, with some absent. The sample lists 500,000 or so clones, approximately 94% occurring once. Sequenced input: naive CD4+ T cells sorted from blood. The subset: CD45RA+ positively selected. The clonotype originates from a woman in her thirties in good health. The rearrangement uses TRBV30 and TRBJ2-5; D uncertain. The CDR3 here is CAWSVQQARETQYF. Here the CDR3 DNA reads TGTGCCTGGAGTGTTCAACAAGCGCGGGAGACCCAGTACTTC.